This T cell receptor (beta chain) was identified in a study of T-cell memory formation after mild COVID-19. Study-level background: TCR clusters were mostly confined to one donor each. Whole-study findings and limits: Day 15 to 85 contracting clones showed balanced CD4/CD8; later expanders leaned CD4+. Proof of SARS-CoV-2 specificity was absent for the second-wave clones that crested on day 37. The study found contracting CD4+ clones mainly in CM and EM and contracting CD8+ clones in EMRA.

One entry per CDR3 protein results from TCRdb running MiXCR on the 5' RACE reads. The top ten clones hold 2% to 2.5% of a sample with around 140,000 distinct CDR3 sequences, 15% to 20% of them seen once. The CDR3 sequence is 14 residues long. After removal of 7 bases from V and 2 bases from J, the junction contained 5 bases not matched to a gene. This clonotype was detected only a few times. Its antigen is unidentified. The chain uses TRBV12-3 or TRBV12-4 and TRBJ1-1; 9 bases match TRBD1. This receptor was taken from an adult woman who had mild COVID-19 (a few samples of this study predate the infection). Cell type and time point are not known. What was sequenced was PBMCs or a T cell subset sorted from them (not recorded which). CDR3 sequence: CASTWDRENTEAFF. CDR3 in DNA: TGTGCCAGCACCTGGGACAGGGAAAACACTGAAGCTTTCTTT.